A selection of T cell receptor beta chains follows, all from one sample in a study of regulatory T cells in long-lasting Graves disease. Using its own MiXCR run on the multiplex PCR reads, TCRdb lists one record per CDR3 protein. The top ten clones hold more than 55% of a sample with some 280,000 distinct CDR3 sequences, 22% of them seen once. Sequenced material: peripheral blood mononuclear cells (PBMCs), taken when the disease was refractory, from a patient treated with antithyroid drugs. The receptors stem from a female donor with Graves disease. The CDR3 runs from the conserved cysteine through the conserved F or W. D genes are given only for firm matches. Clone size is given for some rows only: seen once, a few or many times, or a class if the clone is expanded.

J | V | D | size | DNA | CDR3
TRBJ1-6 | TRBV30 | NA | many | TGTGCCTGGCATCAGAGGGGTAATTCACCCCTCCACTTT | CAWHQRGNSPLHF
TRBJ1-1 | TRBV27 | NA | NA | TGTGCCAGCAGTGTAACAAGTTACATGAACACTGAAGCTTTCTTT | CASSVTSYMNTEAFF
TRBJ1-5 | TRBV6-1 | NA | many | TGTGCCAGCAGTGAAACACTACTATTCAATCAGCCCCAGCATTTT | CASSETLLFNQPQHF
TRBJ1-2 | TRBV7-2 | TRBD1 | many | TGTGCCAGCAGCTTGGACGGACAGGTCTATGGCTACACCTTC | CASSLDGQVYGYTF
TRBJ1-2 | TRBV15 | NA | NA | TGTGCCACCAGAGGCAGGGACGTAAACTATGGCTACACCTTC | CATRGRDVNYGYTF
TRBJ1-3 | TRBV6-2/TRBV6-3 | NA | once | TGTGCCAGCAGTTACTCCGGGGGACTCTCTGGAAACACCATATATTTT | CASSYSGGLSGNTIYF
TRBJ1-1 | TRBV27 | NA | many | TGTGCCAGCAGTTCCTACCGGGGGGCCGCCGGCCCTGAAGCTTTCTTT | CASSSYRGAAGPEAFF
TRBJ2-1 | TRBV9 | TRBD2 | NA | TGTGCCAGCAGCCCAAGGGAGGGTGAGCAGTTCTTC | CASSPREGEQFF
TRBJ2-3 | TRBV20-1 | NA | NA | TGCAGTGCTAGCCTCCGGGAGCCAGGACGCACAGATACGCAGTATTTT | CSASLREPGRTDTQYF
TRBJ2-1 | TRBV6-1 | NA | NA | TGTGCCAGCAGCGCCAGCGGGCACAACTACAATGAGCAGTTCTTC | CASSASGHNYNEQFF
TRBJ2-1 | TRBV2 | TRBD2 | many | TGTGCCAGCAGTGAACTAGCGGCTGAGCAGTTCTTC | CASSELAAEQFF
TRBJ1-4 | TRBV15 | NA | NA | TGTGCCACCAGCAGAGTAGCACAGAAATATGAAAAACTGTTTTTT | CATSRVAQKYEKLFF
TRBJ2-7 | TRBV7-2 | TRBD2 | NA | TGTGCCAGCAGCTTATACGGGACTAGCTGGTCCTACGAGCAGTACTTC | CASSLYGTSWSYEQYF
TRBJ1-2 | TRBV28 | TRBD1 | NA | TGTGCCAGCAGGGGGGATAGAGGGACAGGATACGGCCGATATGGCTACACCTTC | CASRGDRGTGYGRYGYTF
TRBJ2-5 | TRBV28 | NA | many | TGTGCCAGTATCTCCCGGCAGGGGTTTATGCAAGAGACCCAGTACTTC | CASISRQGFMQETQYF
TRBJ2-5 | TRBV5-1 | NA | NA | TGCGCCAGCAGCTTCCTCTCGTACCAAGAGACCCAGTACTTC | CASSFLSYQETQYF
TRBJ1-1 | TRBV29-1 | NA | NA | TGCAGCGTTGAAGAGGTGGGGGTGAACACTGAAGCTTTCTTT | CSVEEVGVNTEAFF
TRBJ2-7 | TRBV7-2 | NA | many | TGTGCCAGCAGCGTCAACAGGGTCTCCTACGAGCAGTACTTC | CASSVNRVSYEQYF
TRBJ2-5 | TRBV14 | NA | few | TGTGCCAGCAGCCACAAACCGGGGAGGACCCAGTACTTC | CASSHKPGRTQYF
TRBJ1-1 | TRBV27 | TRBD1 | NA | TGTGCCAGCAGTCCGACAGGGCTGGGCACTGAAGCTTTCTTT | CASSPTGLGTEAFF
TRBJ1-2 | TRBV6-1 | NA | NA | TGTGCCAGCTGGCAGGGGAACTATGGCTACACCTTC | CASWQGNYGYTF
TRBJ1-3 | TRBV3-1 | NA | NA | TGTGCCAGCAGCCAAGGGCTGCGGGGAAACACCATATATTTT | CASSQGLRGNTIYF
TRBJ2-1 | TRBV5-6 | TRBD2 | NA | TGTGCCAGCAGCTTGGGGCTAGCGGCGAGTACCTTTTTATACAATGAGCAGTTCTTC | CASSLGLAASTFLYNEQFF
TRBJ2-5 | TRBV30 | NA | NA | TGTGCCTGGGGGTGGGAGTACCCAGAGACCCAGTACTTC | CAWGWEYPETQYF
TRBJ2-2 | TRBV2 | NA | many | TGTGCCAGCAGCTGGGAGAACACCGGGGAGCTGTTTTTT | CASSWENTGELFF
TRBJ2-2 | TRBV29-1 | TRBD1 | many | TGCAGCGTGAAAAGACAGGGGAAGGACGGGGAGCTGTTTTTT | CSVKRQGKDGELFF
TRBJ1-2 | TRBV7-2 | NA | few | TGTGCCAGCAGCTTAAGCGTCGTGCCCTATGGCTACACCTTC | CASSLSVVPYGYTF
TRBJ1-1 | TRBV7-9 | TRBD1 | NA | TGTGCCGGACGACCCGACAGGGGTGGAGCTTTCTTT | CAGRPDRGGAFF
TRBJ2-7 | TRBV11-2 | NA | NA | TGTGCCAGCAGCTCCATCAGGGGAGGTATGGCTTACGAGCAGTACTTC | CASSSIRGGMAYEQYF
TRBJ1-5 | TRBV19 | TRBD1 | NA | TGTGCCAGTAGCCACCGCGACAGGGGAGGGAATCAGCCCCAGCATTTT | CASSHRDRGGNQPQHF
TRBJ2-7 | TRBV11-3 | NA | many | TGTGCCAGCAGCTTAGGGGGGTTGGCTGGAGAGCAGTACTTC | CASSLGGLAGEQYF
TRBJ2-2 | TRBV28 | NA | many | TGTGCCAGCATTGCGGTGACCGGGGAGCTGTTTTTT | CASIAVTGELFF
TRBJ2-6 | TRBV7-2 | TRBD2 | many | TGTGCCAGCAGCAAAGGACTAGCGGGAAGTTCCTCTGGGGCCAACGTCCTGACTTTC | CASSKGLAGSSSGANVLTF
TRBJ1-5 | TRBV5-1 | TRBD1 | NA | TGCGCCAGCAGCTTGGGGACAGGGGGCCCTTTCAATCAGCCCCAGCATTTT | CASSLGTGGPFNQPQHF
TRBJ1-2 | TRBV6-1 | NA | many | TGTGCCAGCAGTGCGAGACAGATCTCACCCTATGGCTACACCTTC | CASSARQISPYGYTF
TRBJ2-7 | TRBV10-3 | NA | NA | TGTGCCATCAGTGATCAAGGCTACGAGCAGTACTTC | CAISDQGYEQYF
TRBJ2-3 | TRBV29-1 | NA | NA | TGCAGCGTTGGGACTGGCTCCACAGATACGCAGTATTTT | CSVGTGSTDTQYF
TRBJ2-1 | TRBV2 | NA | NA | TGTGCCAGCAGTGCGAGGGTGAACAATGAGCAGTTCTTC | CASSARVNNEQFF
TRBJ1-4 | TRBV6-2/TRBV6-3 | NA | few | TGTGCCAGCGGTTACCCCGGCGGGGGTAATGAAAAACTGTTTTTT | CASGYPGGGNEKLFF
TRBJ2-7 | TRBV20-1 | TRBD1 | NA | TGCAGTGCTAGGACAGGGGGAACCTACGAGCAGTACTTC | CSARTGGTYEQYF
TRBJ1-2 | TRBV2 | NA | NA | TGTGCCAGCACTAACGACGGGAGTAACTATGGCTACACCTTC | CASTNDGSNYGYTF
TRBJ2-5 | TRBV5-1 | TRBD1 | few | TGCGCCAGCAGCGCTCTACAGGGGGCAGAGACCCAGTACTTC | CASSALQGAETQYF
TRBJ2-2 | TRBV3-1 | TRBD2 | NA | TGTGCCAGCAGCCAAGAAGCGCGGTACGGGAGGGCCGACACCGGGGAGCTGTTTTTT | CASSQEARYGRADTGELFF